The 25 T cell receptor beta chains below come from one sample, sequenced in a study of HIV-infected patients and healthy controls. About 540 ng RNA was reverse transcribed with alpha and beta constant-region primers. Separate chain-specific third strand synthesis with multiplexing indices produced the alpha and beta libraries. TCRdb itself ran the 5' RACE reads through MiXCR, one entry per CDR3 protein. The sample shows approximately 18,000 distinct CDR3 sequences, roughly 8.2% of them seen only once. No cell fractionation was done, so the repertoire covers all unsorted peripheral blood T cells. What was sequenced was blood. These receptor sequences come from an adult in good health.

This chain joins TRBV12-3 or TRBV12-4 and TRBJ1-5; D perhaps matches TRBD1 (6 bases). V was cut by 5 bases and J by 5 bases, with 10 bases left in between. This CDR3 contains 13 residues. The CDR3 spells CASSGTYYQPQHF. CDR3 bases: TGTGCCAGCAGTGGGACATACTATCAGCCCCAGCATTTT.

The chain combines TRBV6-2 or TRBV6-3 with TRBJ1-2; 10 positions agree with TRBD1. The junction had 2 bases not matched to a gene; V was cut back by 5 bases and J by 2 bases. The CDR3 loop spans 14 amino acids. Germline lookup yields CDR1 MNHEY and CDR2 SVGEGT. CDR3 in amino acids: CASSPGQGNYGYTF. CDR3 coding DNA: TGTGCCAGCAGTCCGGGACAGGGGAACTATGGCTACACCTTC.

V and J are TRBV20-1 and TRBJ2-5, with 8 nucleotides matching TRBD2. Trimming cost V 7 bases and J 5 bases; bases outside gene matches: 6. Germline V CDR1 and CDR2: DFQATT, SNEGSKA (reference sequence). The CDR3 runs 12 residues. The CDR3 nucleotides are TGCAGTGGCAGCGGGGGCCGGGAGACCCAGTACTTC. Its translation is CSGSGGRETQYF.

The chain combines TRBV4-2 with TRBJ1-2, with unresolved D. CDR1 and CDR2 (germline): LGHNA, YNFKEQ. The CDR3 runs to 15 residues. V was trimmed by 0 bases and J by 4 bases, leaving 12 bases between them. The DNA for the CDR3 is TGTGCCAGCAGCCAAGAAGTGTGGGATAGCTATGGCTACACCTTC. This sequence encodes CASSQEVWDSYGYTF.

Ten or more counts support this clonotype. V gene TRBV9 combines with J gene TRBJ2-1, with 9 bases that match TRBD2. In germline, CDR1 is SGDLS, CDR2 YYNGEE. The CDR3 is made up of 16 amino acids. V lost 2 bases and J lost 0; bases outside the gene matches: 3. The CDR3 loop is CASSVSSGVSYNEQFF. CDR3 nucleotides: TGTGCCAGCAGCGTGTCTAGCGGGGTCTCCTACAATGAGCAGTTCTTC.

The genes are TRBV6-2 or TRBV6-3 and TRBJ2-1; 14 positions match TRBD2. Germline V lookup: CDR1 MNHEY, CDR2 SVGEGT. The J segment lost 9 bases and the V segment lost 0 bases, leaving 1 base of the junction unmatched. The CDR3 length is 15 residues. The DNA of the CDR3 is TGTGCCAGCAGTTACTCGACTAGCGGGGGGGCTGAGCAGTTCTTC. The encoded protein is CASSYSTSGGAEQFF.

This clonotype was seen many times. This sequence joins TRBV7-9 and TRBJ2-7; TRBD1 matches at 7 bases. The length of the CDR3 is 12 residues. V was clipped by 5 bases and J by 5 bases; unmatched bases: 3. Germline V lookup: CDR1 SEHNR, CDR2 FQNEAQ (reference sequence). CDR3 residues: CASSATGDEQYF. The CDR3 bases are TGTGCCAGCAGCGCTACAGGGGACGAGCAGTACTTC.

This clonotype showed up many times. The V gene is TRBV4-2, the J gene TRBJ1-1, with 10 bases that match TRBD1. The V segment lost 3 bases and the J segment 7 bases; nucleotides outside the gene matches: 2. Germline CDR1 reads LGHNA; CDR2 reads YNFKEQ. The CDR3 extends over 13 amino acids. Here the CDR3 DNA reads TGTGCCAGCAGCCAGACAGGGGGCGGTGAAGCTTTCTTT. Protein sequence: CASSQTGGGEAFF.

This clonotype appeared many times. The chain recombines TRBV12-3 or TRBV12-4 with TRBJ1-5; D call uncertain. This CDR3 contains 13 residues. The ends were cut back, 3 bases at V and 3 bases at J, with 6 bases in the middle. DNA of the CDR3: TGTGCCAGCAGTTTGAACCCCAATCAGCCCCAGCATTTT. It is translated as CASSLNPNQPQHF.

This clonotype was detected a few times. As DNA, the CDR3 is TGTGCCAGCAGCTTGGCCGGCGGCGGTCTCCTTTCCACTGAAGCTTTCTTT. It is translated as CASSLAGGGLLSTEAFF. This chain connects TRBV5-6 to TRBJ1-1, with D uncertain. V lost 0 bases and J 4 bases, leaving 19 bases between the germline ends. In germline, CDR1 is SGHDT, CDR2 YYEEEE. The length of the CDR3 is 17 residues.

The chain couples TRBV24-1 to TRBJ1-2; D is perhaps TRBD1 (6 bases). This CDR3 has 15 amino acids. The germline V gene encodes CDR1 KGHDR and CDR2 SFDVKD. V was clipped by 4 bases and J by 3 bases, with 14 bases between them. CDR3 coding DNA: TGTGCCACCAGTGAGCCAAAGACAGGACACTATGGCTACACCTTC. It translates to CATSEPKTGHYGYTF.

This clonotype was seen at least ten times. The gene calls are TRBV6-6 and TRBJ2-7; no reliable D call. CDR3 length: 12 amino acids. Trimming stripped 2 bases from V and 6 bases from J, with 8 bases between. CDR1 MNHNY and CDR2 SVGAGI come from the germline V gene (reference sequence). CDR3 amino acids: CASSYPPVEQYF. The DNA of the CDR3 is TGTGCCAGCAGTTACCCCCCAGTCGAGCAGTACTTC.

Comment on this clonotype: A much larger clone differs by one base, so this may be a read error. The chain links TRBV7-9 to TRBJ2-1; tentatively, D is TRBD2 (6 bases). CDR3 size: 17 residues. Germline assignment: CDR1 SEHNR and CDR2 FQNEAQ (reference sequence). The CDR3 region has the DNA TGTGCCAGCAGCTTAGCGCGGGGAGCCCCTGACGGGAATGAGCTGTTCTTC. It translates to CASSLARGAPDGNELFF.

Ten or more counts support this clonotype. V usage is TRBV15 and J usage is TRBJ2-3; D is unresolved. V lost 0 bases, J lost 6 bases, and 19 bases lay in between. The CDR3 has 17 residues. Per germline, CDR1 LNHNV and CDR2 YYDKDF (reference sequence). The CDR3 nucleotides are TGTGCCACCAGCAGAGATCTGACCACCAAAACCCAGGATACGCAGTATTTT. Its translation: CATSRDLTTKTQDTQYF.

This clonotype was observed many times. The V call is TRBV5-1, the J call TRBJ2-7; 7 nucleotides match TRBD2. Germline values: CDR1 SGHRS, CDR2 YFSETQ. The V gene end was trimmed by 1 base and the J gene end by 1 base; junction bases not matched to a gene: 5. The CDR3 is 15 amino acids. The CDR3 DNA sequence: TGCGCCAGCAGCTTGTTTGGGGGACTATCCTACGAGCAGTACTTC. Translated: CASSLFGGLSYEQYF.

This clonotype was picked up a small number of times. V and J are TRBV28 and TRBJ2-7; D ambiguous. The CDR3 is 11 amino acids. Germline V CDR1 and CDR2: MDHEN, SYDVKM. Deletions cut 8 bases from V and 2 bases from J, with 7 bases between. The DNA for the CDR3 is TGTGCCAGCCACGGTCCCTACGAGCAGTACTTC. This translates into CASHGPYEQYF.

This clonotype ranks as medium-sized. The chain has TRBV20-1 and TRBJ1-5; maybe TRBD1 (5 bases). This CDR3 comprises 13 residues. Between the trimmed V and J ends, which lost 6 bases and 2 bases, there was a span of 11 bases. The germline CDR1 and CDR2 sequences are DFQATT and SNEGSKA (reference sequence). The CDR3 DNA reads as TGCAGTGCAGAACGGGACGGCAATCAGCCCCAGCATTTT. As protein: CSAERDGNQPQHF.

The rearrangement joins TRBV19 to TRBJ2-2; 8 positions agree with TRBD2. Germline CDR1 LNHDA, CDR2 SQIVND (reference sequence). The CDR3 is made up of 14 amino acids. After removal of 6 bases from V and 5 bases from J, the junction contained 5 bases not matched to a gene. The CDR3 spells CASSGAGGTGELFF. CDR3 sequence (DNA): TGTGCCAGTAGCGGGGCGGGGGGAACCGGGGAGCTGTTTTTT.

CDR3 sequence: CASSQTGQSPLHF. The CDR3 DNA sequence: TGTGCCAGCAGCCAGACAGGGCAATCACCCCTCCACTTT. The chain joins TRBV14 to TRBJ1-6; TRBD1 agrees at 7 bases. V gave up 3 bases and J gave up 10 bases; unmatched junction bases: 3. The CDR3 is made up of 13 amino acids. The germline V gene has CDR1 SGHDN and CDR2 FVKESK.

The sample holds many counts of this clonotype. V is TRBV6-2 or TRBV6-3 and J is TRBJ1-2; D is possibly TRBD1 (5 bases). CDR1 and CDR2 (germline): MNHEY, SVGEGT. Deletions cut 0 bases from V and 7 bases from J, with 15 bases between. This CDR3 has 15 amino acids. The CDR3 nucleotides are TGTGCCAGCAGTTACTCGGGACGGTCGATGTCTGGCTACACCTTC. Its translation is CASSYSGRSMSGYTF.

This clonotype was seen repeatedly, ten times or more. The chain combines TRBV6-5 with TRBJ1-5; no reliable D call. V was clipped by 4 bases and J by 9 bases, with 13 bases between them. The CDR3 runs 13 residues. Germline V gene data show CDR1 as MNHEY and CDR2 as SVGAGI. CDR3 region: CASSSDGYRPQHF. In DNA form, the CDR3 reads TGTGCCAGCAGTTCCGACGGGTACCGGCCCCAGCATTTT.

This clonotype occurred many times. The chain couples TRBV7-2 to TRBJ2-1, with 10 positions matching TRBD2. This CDR3 has 17 amino acids. The trim removed 4 bases at V and 1 base at J, leaving 7 bases unmatched. The V gene's germline CDR1 is SGHTA and CDR2 FQGNSA. As DNA, the CDR3 is TGTGCCAGCAGCTCAGAACTAGCGGGGAGGTCCTACAATGAGCAGTTCTTC. As protein: CASSSELAGRSYNEQFF.

The sample holds a few counts of this clonotype. The V call is TRBV24-1, the J call TRBJ1-1; unclear D gene. This CDR3 is 13 amino acids long. V gave up 4 bases and J gave up 4 bases, with 9 bases separating them. The germline V gene has CDR1 KGHDR and CDR2 SFDVKD. The CDR3 coding sequence is TGTGCCACCAGTGACTGGACGTTCACTGAAGCTTTCTTT. It encodes CATSDWTFTEAFF.

The chain couples TRBV20-1 to TRBJ2-7; D is unresolved. Germline CDR1 is DFQATT and CDR2 is SNEGSKA (reference sequence). The CDR3 has 15 amino acids. With 1 base removed from V and 0 bases from J, the gap between germline ends came to 13 bases. The CDR3, as DNA: TGCAGTGCTAGAGGACTCGACTCCTTCTCCTACGAGCAGTACTTC. It codes for CSARGLDSFSYEQYF.

The sample holds a few counts of this clonotype. The V and J genes are TRBV4-2 and TRBJ1-1; D call uncertain. With 1 base removed from V and 7 bases from J, the gap between germline ends came to 22 bases. Germline-derived CDR1 and CDR2 are LGHNA and YNFKEQ. The CDR3 length is 17 residues. The chain's CDR3 is CASSQAPSSKESVEAFF. CDR3 DNA: TGTGCCAGCAGCCAAGCTCCGTCTTCGAAAGAGTCGGTTGAAGCTTTCTTT.